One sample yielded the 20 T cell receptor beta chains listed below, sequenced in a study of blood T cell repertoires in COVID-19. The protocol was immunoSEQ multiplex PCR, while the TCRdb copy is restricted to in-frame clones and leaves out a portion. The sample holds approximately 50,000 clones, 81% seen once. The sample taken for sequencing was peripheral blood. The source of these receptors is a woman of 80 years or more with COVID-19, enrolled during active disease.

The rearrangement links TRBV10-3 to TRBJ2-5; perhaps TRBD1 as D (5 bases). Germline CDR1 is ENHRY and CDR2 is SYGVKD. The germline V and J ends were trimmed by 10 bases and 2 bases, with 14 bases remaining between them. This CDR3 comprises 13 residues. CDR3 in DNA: TGTGCCACCAGGGAACAGATACAAGAGACCCAGTACTTC. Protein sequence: CATREQIQETQYF.

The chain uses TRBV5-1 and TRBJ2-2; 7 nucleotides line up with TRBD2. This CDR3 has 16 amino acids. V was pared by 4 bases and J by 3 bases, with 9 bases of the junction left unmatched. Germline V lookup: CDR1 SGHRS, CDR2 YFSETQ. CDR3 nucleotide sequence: TGCGCCAGCAGCCCGCTATCGGGAGGTGACACCGGGGAGCTGTTTTTT. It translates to CASSPLSGGDTGELFF.

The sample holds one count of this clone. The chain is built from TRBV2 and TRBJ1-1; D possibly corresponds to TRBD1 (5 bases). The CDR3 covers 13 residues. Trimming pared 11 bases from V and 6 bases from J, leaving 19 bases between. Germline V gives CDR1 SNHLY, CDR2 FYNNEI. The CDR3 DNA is TGTGCCGAATACCGCCCGGGGACTGCTGAAGCTTTCTTT. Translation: CAEYRPGTAEAFF. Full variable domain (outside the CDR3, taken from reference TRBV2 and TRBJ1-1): EPEVTQTPSHQVTQMGQEVILRCVPISNHLYFYWYRQILGQKVEFLVSFYNNEISEKSEIFDDQFSVERPDGSNFTLKIRSTKLEDSAMYFCAEYRPGTAEAFFGQGTRLTVV.

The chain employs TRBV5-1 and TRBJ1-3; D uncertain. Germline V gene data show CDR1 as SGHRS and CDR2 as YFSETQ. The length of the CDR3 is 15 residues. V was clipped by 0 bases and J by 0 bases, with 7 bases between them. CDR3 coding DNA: TGCGCCAGCAGCTTGGGAGTCTTCTCTGGAAACACCATATATTTT. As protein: CASSLGVFSGNTIYF.

The CDR3 is CASSHSRSAAAIRDTGELFF. The CDR3, as DNA: TGTGCCAGCAGCCACTCCAGATCAGCAGCGGCAATAAGGGACACCGGGGAGCTGTTTTTT. This rearrangement joins TRBV3-1 (or the pseudogene TRBV3-2) to TRBJ2-2, with a weak D call TRBD2 (5 bases). Germline V gives CDR1 LGHDT, CDR2 YNNKEL (reference sequence). CDR3 length equals 20 residues. V dropped 3 bases and J dropped 3 bases, with 26 bases sitting between them.

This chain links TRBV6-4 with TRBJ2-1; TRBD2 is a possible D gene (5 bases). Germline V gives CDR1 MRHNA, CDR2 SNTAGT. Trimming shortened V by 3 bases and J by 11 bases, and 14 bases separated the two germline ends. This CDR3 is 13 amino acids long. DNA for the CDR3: TGTGCCAGCAGTGATTATTTGGCGGGCAAGCAGTTCTTC. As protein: CASSDYLAGKQFF.

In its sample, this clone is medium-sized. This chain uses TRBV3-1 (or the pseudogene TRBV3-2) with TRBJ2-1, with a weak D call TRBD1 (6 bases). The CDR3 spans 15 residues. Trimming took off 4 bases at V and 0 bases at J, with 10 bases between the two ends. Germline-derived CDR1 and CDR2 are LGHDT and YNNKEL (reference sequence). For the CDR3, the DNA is TGTGCCAGCAGCCGGGGGACAATCTCCTACAATGAGCAGTTCTTC. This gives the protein CASSRGTISYNEQFF.

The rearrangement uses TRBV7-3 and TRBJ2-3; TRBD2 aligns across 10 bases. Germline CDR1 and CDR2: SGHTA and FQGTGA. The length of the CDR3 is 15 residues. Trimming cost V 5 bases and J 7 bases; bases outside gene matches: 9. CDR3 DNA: TGTGCCAGCAGCCCTCTTCCGGGACTAGCGAATACGCAGTATTTT. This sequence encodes CASSPLPGLANTQYF.

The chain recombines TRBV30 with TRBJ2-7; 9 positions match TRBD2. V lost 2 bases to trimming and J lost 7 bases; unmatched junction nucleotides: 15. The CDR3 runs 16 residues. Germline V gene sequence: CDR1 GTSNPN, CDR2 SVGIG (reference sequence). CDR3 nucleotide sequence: TGTGCCTGGAGTCCCATTGCCGAGCTAGCGGGGCAAGAGCAGTACTTC. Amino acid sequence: CAWSPIAELAGQEQYF.

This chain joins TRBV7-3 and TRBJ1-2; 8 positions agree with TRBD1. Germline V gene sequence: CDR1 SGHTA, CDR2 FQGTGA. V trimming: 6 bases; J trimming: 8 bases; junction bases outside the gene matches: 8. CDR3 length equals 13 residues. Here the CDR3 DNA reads TGTGCCAGCAGAATGACAGGGGTCGGCGGCTACACCTTC. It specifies CASRMTGVGGYTF.

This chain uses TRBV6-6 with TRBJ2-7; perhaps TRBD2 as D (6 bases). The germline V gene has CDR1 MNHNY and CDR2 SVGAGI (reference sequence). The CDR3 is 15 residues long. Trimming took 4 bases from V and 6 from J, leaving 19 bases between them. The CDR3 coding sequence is TGTGCCAGCAGTTTAAGGGCGGGATACGGGGGCGAGCAGTACTTC. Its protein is CASSLRAGYGGEQYF.

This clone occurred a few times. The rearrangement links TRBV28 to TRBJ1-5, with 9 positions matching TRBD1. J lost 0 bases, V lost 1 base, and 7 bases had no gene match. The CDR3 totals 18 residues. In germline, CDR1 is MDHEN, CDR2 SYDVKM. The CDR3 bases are TGTGCCAGCAGTTTATCCGGGACAGGGACTTATAGCAATCAGCCCCAGCATTTT. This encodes CASSLSGTGTYSNQPQHF.

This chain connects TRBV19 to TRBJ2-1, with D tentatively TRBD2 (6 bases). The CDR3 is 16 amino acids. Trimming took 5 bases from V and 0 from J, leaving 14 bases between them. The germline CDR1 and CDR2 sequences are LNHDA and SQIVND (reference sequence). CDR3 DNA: TGTGCCAGTAGTCCCCGGGGAGCGGGCTCCTACAATGAGCAGTTCTTC. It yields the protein CASSPRGAGSYNEQFF.

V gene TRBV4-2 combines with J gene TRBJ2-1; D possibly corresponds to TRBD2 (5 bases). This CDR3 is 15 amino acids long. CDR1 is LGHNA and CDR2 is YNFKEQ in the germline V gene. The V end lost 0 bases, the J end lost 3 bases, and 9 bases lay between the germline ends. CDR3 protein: CASSQDRGNYNEQFF. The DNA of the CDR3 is TGTGCCAGCAGCCAAGACCGAGGGAACTACAATGAGCAGTTCTTC.

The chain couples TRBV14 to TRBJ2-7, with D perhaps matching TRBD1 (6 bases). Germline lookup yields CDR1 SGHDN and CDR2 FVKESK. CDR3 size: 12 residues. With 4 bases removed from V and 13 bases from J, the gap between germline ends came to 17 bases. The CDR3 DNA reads TGTGCCAGCAGCCGGGACACACTACGGTTCTACTTC. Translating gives CASSRDTLRFYF.

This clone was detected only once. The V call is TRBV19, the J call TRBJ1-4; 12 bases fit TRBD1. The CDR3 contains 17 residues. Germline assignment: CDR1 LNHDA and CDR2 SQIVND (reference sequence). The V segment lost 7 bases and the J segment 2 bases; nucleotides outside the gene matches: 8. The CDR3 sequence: CASTPGQGARTNEKLFF. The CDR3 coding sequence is TGTGCCAGTACCCCGGGACAGGGGGCAAGGACTAATGAAAAACTGTTTTTT.

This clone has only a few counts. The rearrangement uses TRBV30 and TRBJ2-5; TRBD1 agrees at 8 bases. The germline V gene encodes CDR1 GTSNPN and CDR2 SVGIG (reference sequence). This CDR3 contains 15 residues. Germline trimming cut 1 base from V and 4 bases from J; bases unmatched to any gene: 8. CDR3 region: CAWSGGQGSGETQYF. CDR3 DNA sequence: TGTGCCTGGAGTGGTGGACAGGGTTCGGGAGAGACCCAGTACTTC. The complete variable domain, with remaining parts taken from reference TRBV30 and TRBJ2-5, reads SQTIHQWPATLVQPVGSPLSLECTVEGTSNPNLYWYRQAAGRGLQLLFYSVGIGQISSEVPQNLSASRPQDRQFILSSKKLLLSDSGFYLCAWSGGQGSGETQYFGPGTRLLVL.

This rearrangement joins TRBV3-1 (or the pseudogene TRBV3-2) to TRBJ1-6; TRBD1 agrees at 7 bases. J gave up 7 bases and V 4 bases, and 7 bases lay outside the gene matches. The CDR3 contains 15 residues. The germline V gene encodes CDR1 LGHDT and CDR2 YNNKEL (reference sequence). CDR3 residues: CASSRGDRLNSPLHF. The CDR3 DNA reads TGTGCCAGCAGCCGGGGGGACAGACTAAATTCACCCCTCCACTTT.

CDR3 sequence (DNA): TGTGCCAGTAGTATAAGAATAGCCAATGAGCAGTTCTTC. It encodes CASSIRIANEQFF. V and J are TRBV19 and TRBJ2-1; D gene unclear. V lost 2 bases and J 6 bases, leaving 8 bases between the germline ends. This CDR3 is 13 amino acids long. Germline V CDR1 and CDR2: LNHDA, SQIVND (reference sequence).

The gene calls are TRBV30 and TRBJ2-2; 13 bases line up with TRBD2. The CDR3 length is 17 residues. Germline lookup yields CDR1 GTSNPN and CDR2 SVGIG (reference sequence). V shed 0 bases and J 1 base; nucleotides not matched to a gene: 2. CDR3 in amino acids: CAWSVRTSGRNTGELFF. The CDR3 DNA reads TGTGCCTGGAGTGTGCGGACTAGCGGGAGGAACACCGGGGAGCTGTTTTTT. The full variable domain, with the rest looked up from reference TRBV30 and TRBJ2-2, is SQTIHQWPATLVQPVGSPLSLECTVEGTSNPNLYWYRQAAGRGLQLLFYSVGIGQISSEVPQNLSASRPQDRQFILSSKKLLLSDSGFYLCAWSVRTSGRNTGELFFGEGSRLTVL.